Described below is a single T cell receptor beta chain sequence and its context. Its specific antigen is unknown. No much larger clone is present one base from it, and per-base qualities are unavailable. Library preparation used RT-PCR. Instrument used: Illumina HiSeq 2500. In TCRdb, the public reads were trimmed at Q25 with fastp and aligned with MiXCR, with productive beta chains retained. Rows are unified per CDR3 protein, each entry keeping the most common DNA and genes. For this sample there are approximately 490,000 distinct CDR3 sequences; around 7.9% appear just once. Over 10% of the sample is taken by the ten largest. This entry comes from a study of response to subunit inactivated influenza vaccine (dated by TCRdb to the late 2010s). Some background on the complete study: To follow how T cells responded to a trivalent subunit inactivated influenza vaccine, the researchers relied on deep quantitative profiling of the T cell receptor repertoire.

General study outcomes and caveats: The authors suggested that each seasonal influenza vaccination may recruit only a limited number of new T cells.

The germline V gene provides CDR1 SQVTM and CDR2 ANQGSEA. Deletion took 3 bases off V and 1 base off J, with a span of 6 bases between the germline ends. The CDR3 has 12 amino acids, counting the end cysteine and phenylalanine. The only DNA kept is the CDR3, 36 bases in frame from the first base. The sequencing used PBMCs from blood, collected less than 30 months after vaccination. This TCR came from a man aged 50 to 75 who received an inactivated influenza vaccine. Donor details come from another sample of the same person, matched by shared clones. This chain is built from TRBV29-1 and TRBJ1-1, with the D gene not clear enough to name. The DNA is as follows: TGCAGCGTTGATCTGACGAACACTGAAGCTTTCTTT. The resulting protein is CSVDLTNTEAFF.